These 30 T cell receptor beta chains were all obtained from the same sample, sequenced in a study of cytomegalovirus exposure and HLA in healthy donors. Only in-frame clones appear in the TCRdb table, and some are missing; sequencing was by immunoSEQ multiplex PCR. The sample includes approximately 140,000 clones, roughly 86% of them seen just once. The specimen was PBMCs. The receptors originated from a man younger than 35 in good health and CMV-seropositive.

The chain carries TRBV5-1 and TRBJ2-3; 9 bases line up with TRBD2. The germline V gene has CDR1 SGHRS and CDR2 YFSETQ. Trimming took 1 base from V and 0 from J; bases not matched to a gene: 6. This CDR3 region has 17 residues. The CDR3 sequence is CASSLSPSGTSTDTQYF. CDR3 coding DNA: TGCGCCAGCAGCTTGAGCCCTAGCGGGACTAGCACAGATACGCAGTATTTT.

The V gene is TRBV4-1, the J gene TRBJ2-7; maybe TRBD2 (7 bases). Germline V lookup: CDR1 MGHRA, CDR2 YSYEKL. V lost 3 bases and J lost 5, with 17 bases in between. The CDR3 has 15 amino acids. CDR3 nucleotide sequence: TGCGCCAGCAGCCAGGGGGAGGGGGAACGGAACGAGCAGTACTTC. Translation gives CASSQGEGERNEQYF.

This clone has a handful of counts. Mismatch with germline at one junction end may stem from a read error. The chain is built from TRBV20-1 and TRBJ1-2; D is unresolved. Germline-derived CDR1 and CDR2 are DFQATT and SNEGSKA (reference sequence). This CDR3 has 11 residues. CDR3 bases: TGCAGTGCGAGAGCTGACTATGGCTACACCTTC. Its translation: CSARADYGYTF.

The V call is TRBV27, the J call TRBJ1-2; 9 nucleotides line up with TRBD1. After removal of 5 bases from V and 6 bases from J, the junction contained 7 bases not matched to a gene. The CDR3 is 14 residues long. Germline V gene sequence: CDR1 MNHEY, CDR2 SMNVEV (reference sequence). CDR3 nucleotides: TGTGCCAGCAGTCCAAACAGGGGGCTGGATGGCTACACCTTC. Translated: CASSPNRGLDGYTF.

The V call is TRBV7-9, the J call TRBJ2-5; 7 bases match TRBD1. Germline CDR1 and CDR2: SEHNR and FQNEAQ (reference sequence). The CDR3 has 15 amino acids. The V gene end was trimmed by 4 bases and the J gene end by 0 bases; junction bases not matched to a gene: 5. The CDR3 is CASSSRTGHQETQYF. CDR3 nucleotides: TGTGCCAGCAGCTCGAGGACAGGACACCAAGAGACCCAGTACTTC.

The rearrangement uses TRBV5-5 and TRBJ1-5; the D gene is possibly TRBD1 (5 bases). Germline V gene data show CDR1 as SGHKS and CDR2 as YYEKEE (reference sequence). The CDR3 is 16 amino acids. V dropped 0 bases and J dropped 1 base, with 11 bases sitting between them. The CDR3 loop reads CASSLVPGQSNQPQHF. The CDR3 DNA sequence: TGTGCCAGCAGCTTGGTCCCAGGGCAGAGCAATCAGCCCCAGCATTTT.

V gene TRBV19 combines with J gene TRBJ1-6; D possibly corresponds to TRBD1 (5 bases). Trimming removed 6 bases at V and 6 bases at J, with 21 bases between. The CDR3 spans 17 residues. Germline values: CDR1 LNHDA, CDR2 SQIVND (reference sequence). CDR3: CASRALLYDRTNSPLHF. The CDR3 DNA reads as TGTGCCAGTAGAGCTCTTTTGTATGACAGAACTAATTCACCCCTCCACTTT.

The genes are TRBV27 and TRBJ2-1; 9 positions match TRBD1. The trim removed 6 bases at V and 6 bases at J, leaving 9 bases unmatched. Germline V lookup: CDR1 MNHEY, CDR2 SMNVEV (reference sequence). The CDR3 runs 15 residues. The CDR3: CASSSPGTGINEQFF. In nucleotides, the CDR3 is TGTGCCAGCAGCAGTCCCGGGACAGGGATCAATGAGCAGTTCTTC.

This clone was observed a single time. Within the sample, other DNA sequences also encode this same CDR3. The chain carries TRBV5-1 and TRBJ2-6; unclear D gene. V lost 0 bases, J lost 4 bases, and 8 bases lay in between. The germline V gene has CDR1 SGHRS and CDR2 YFSETQ. The CDR3 contains 15 residues. The CDR3 DNA follows: TGCGCCAGCAGCTTGGGGCAATCCGGGGCCAACGTCCTGACTTTC. Translation: CASSLGQSGANVLTF.

This clone was observed a few times. The rearrangement uses TRBV7-6 and TRBJ1-2; 9 nucleotides line up with TRBD1. The CDR3 totals 17 residues. The ends lost 10 bases at V and 8 bases at J; junction bases unmatched: 23. Germline V gives CDR1 SGHVS, CDR2 FNYEAQ. The CDR3 sequence is CATNSMPGTGLISGYTF. CDR3 sequence (DNA): TGTGCCACCAATTCCATGCCCGGGACAGGGTTGATTAGCGGCTACACCTTC.

The chain employs TRBV14 and TRBJ2-2; perhaps TRBD2 as D (5 bases). There are 16 residues in the CDR3. V was shortened by 0 bases and J by 3 bases, with 11 bases between the two germline ends. In germline, CDR1 is SGHDN, CDR2 FVKESK. CDR3 in DNA: TGTGCCAGCAGCCAAGATTGGCAGCGGCACACCGGGGAGCTGTTTTTT. Amino acid sequence: CASSQDWQRHTGELFF.

The chain combines TRBV25-1 with TRBJ2-5, with D possibly matching TRBD1 (6 bases). V shed 6 bases and J shed 4 bases, with 12 bases lying between them. Germline assignment: CDR1 MGHDK and CDR2 SYGVNS. CDR3 length equals 13 residues. The CDR3 bases are TGTGCCAGCAGGTCTGGACAGTCAGAGACCCAGTACTTC. This translates into CASRSGQSETQYF.

This clone was observed a few times. V gene TRBV6-5 combines with J gene TRBJ2-2, with D tentatively TRBD1 (6 bases). The V end lost 9 bases, the J end lost 1 base, and 15 bases lay between the germline ends. Germline V CDR1 and CDR2: MNHEY, SVGAGI. The CDR3 covers 15 residues. The CDR3 DNA is TGTGCCAGTACCCCGGGACACGTGAACACCGGGGAGCTGTTTTTT. Its translation: CASTPGHVNTGELFF.

The chain couples TRBV4-1 to TRBJ1-3, with D perhaps matching TRBD1 (6 bases). The CDR3 spans 17 residues. Trimming left V 4 bases short and J 4 bases short, with 20 bases between. Germline-derived CDR1 and CDR2 are MGHRA and YSYEKL. The CDR3: CASSPGASELGGNTIYF. The DNA of the CDR3 is TGCGCCAGCAGCCCAGGGGCCAGCGAACTCGGAGGAAACACCATATATTTT.

V gene TRBV10-3 combines with J gene TRBJ1-2; D is perhaps TRBD1 (5 bases). This CDR3 comprises 14 residues. Between the trimmed V and J ends, which lost 5 bases and 2 bases, there was a span of 12 bases. Germline V gene data show CDR1 as ENHRY and CDR2 as SYGVKD. The CDR3 sequence is CAISLDKANYGYTF. DNA of the CDR3: TGTGCCATCAGTTTGGACAAAGCCAACTATGGCTACACCTTC.

This chain connects TRBV5-1 to TRBJ2-4; TRBD2 is a possible D gene (5 bases). Per the germline V gene, CDR1 is SGHRS and CDR2 is YFSETQ. This CDR3 is 15 amino acids long. The germline V and J ends were trimmed by 4 bases and 4 bases, with 15 bases remaining between them. The CDR3 nucleotides read TGCGCCAGCAGCACCGGGATCAGATTAAAAAACATTCAGTACTTC. Residues: CASSTGIRLKNIQYF.

V and J are TRBV15 and TRBJ1-6; D remains ambiguous. Germline V gene lookup returns CDR1 LNHNV and CDR2 YYDKDF (reference sequence). Trimming shortened V by 1 base and J by 8 bases, and 27 bases separated the two germline ends. The CDR3 totals 20 residues. The DNA for the CDR3 is TGTGCCACCAGCAGAGGGAACCCCGGTCATTTCCGGGATGAGGATTCACCCCTCCACTTT. This sequence encodes CATSRGNPGHFRDEDSPLHF.

The V and J genes are TRBV18 and TRBJ2-7, with 7 bases matching TRBD1. The ends lost 5 bases at V and 2 bases at J; junction bases unmatched: 12. Germline V CDR1 and CDR2: KGHSH, LQKENI. CDR3 length equals 16 residues. The CDR3 nucleotides read TGTGCCAGCTCAATTAAAGACAGGGTATCAACCTACGAGCAGTACTTC. Amino acid sequence: CASSIKDRVSTYEQYF.

The chain joins TRBV5-6 to TRBJ2-2; D not certain. Germline values: CDR1 SGHDT, CDR2 YYEEEE. The CDR3 totals 15 residues. The V gene lost 3 bases and the J gene lost 2 bases, with 11 bases spanning the gap. The CDR3 loop is CASSSAVTNTGELFF. For the CDR3, the DNA is TGTGCCAGCAGCTCCGCAGTAACCAACACCGGGGAGCTGTTTTTT.

V is TRBV29-1 and J is TRBJ2-5; 12 nucleotides align to TRBD2. Germline CDR1 and CDR2: SQVTM and ANQGSEA. With V trimmed by 4 bases and J by 6 bases, 6 bases remained unmatched. The CDR3 sequence is 14 residues long. The CDR3 loop reads CSVGPSGGAQTQYF. As DNA, the CDR3 is TGCAGCGTTGGACCTAGCGGGGGGGCACAGACCCAGTACTTC.

The rearrangement uses TRBV5-1 and TRBJ2-7; TRBD1 matches 9 bases. Trimming removed 4 bases from V and 0 bases from J; junction bases left unmatched: 2. The CDR3 has 14 amino acids. Germline CDR1 is SGHRS and CDR2 is YFSETQ. CDR3: CASSPTGGSYEQYF. In nucleotides, the CDR3 is TGCGCCAGCAGCCCGACAGGGGGCTCCTACGAGCAGTACTTC.

In DNA form, the CDR3 reads TGTGCCAGCAGTTACCGTCACGAGCAGTACTTC. It encodes CASSYRHEQYF. V usage is TRBV6-5 and J usage is TRBJ2-7; D call uncertain. CDR3 length: 11 amino acids. Trimming shortened V by 2 bases and J by 5 bases, and 4 bases separated the two germline ends. CDR1 MNHEY and CDR2 SVGAGI come from the germline V gene.

V is TRBV14 and J is TRBJ1-1, with D hard to call. Germline values: CDR1 SGHDN, CDR2 FVKESK. The CDR3 extends over 14 amino acids. V was cut by 1 base and J by 6 bases, with 12 bases left in between. Here the CDR3 reads CASSQVPSAAEAFF. Here the CDR3 DNA reads TGTGCCAGCAGCCAAGTTCCCTCGGCGGCTGAAGCTTTCTTT.

This sequence joins TRBV12-5 and TRBJ1-1; 7 nucleotides align to TRBD1. With 2 bases clipped from V and 4 bases from J, the junction kept 10 bases outside the gene matches. CDR3 size: 16 residues. Germline V gene sequence: CDR1 LGHNT, CDR2 FRNRAP. CDR3 nucleotides: TGTGCTAGTGGTTTGTCCCACAGGGGTGCTGGCACTGAAGCTTTCTTT. This codes for CASGLSHRGAGTEAFF. The full variable domain, with the rest looked up from reference TRBV12-5 and TRBJ1-1, is DARVTQTPRHKVTEMGQEVTMRCQPILGHNTVFWYRQTMMQGLELLAYFRNRAPLDDSGMPKDRFSAEMPDATLATLKIQPSEPRDSAVYFCASGLSHRGAGTEAFFGQGTRLTVV.

This clone came up once. V and J are TRBV2 and TRBJ2-7; D unresolved. This CDR3 is 14 amino acids long. Per the germline V gene, CDR1 is SNHLY and CDR2 is FYNNEI. Trimming took 2 bases from V and 3 from J, leaving 11 bases between them. The CDR3 region has the DNA TGTGCCAGCAGTGAAATAAGCCGTTTCTACGAGCAGTACTTC. It yields the protein CASSEISRFYEQYF.

This sequence joins TRBV27 and TRBJ2-2; a possible D gene is TRBD2 (5 bases). The germline V and J ends were trimmed by 6 bases and 7 bases, with 24 bases remaining between them. Looked up from germline, CDR1 is MNHEY and CDR2 is SMNVEV (reference sequence). The CDR3 runs 17 residues. The CDR3 region has the DNA TGTGCCAGCAGCGCAGAGAGGTGGAGGCAAGCAGGCGGGGAGCTGTTTTTT. It translates to CASSAERWRQAGGELFF.

The gene calls are TRBV6-4 and TRBJ2-1; 14 bases fit TRBD2. The germline CDR1 and CDR2 sequences are MRHNA and SNTAGT. The CDR3 length is 15 residues. V shed 5 bases, J shed 10 bases, and the junction held 7 bases outside the gene matches. The CDR3 loop is CASSKTSGGVSEQFF. CDR3 nucleotides: TGTGCCAGCAGTAAGACTAGCGGGGGGGTAAGCGAGCAGTTCTTC.

V and J are TRBV4-1 and TRBJ2-5; TRBD1 aligns across 8 bases. Trimming at V came to 2 bases and at J to 5 bases, leaving 4 bases not matched to a gene. In germline, CDR1 is MGHRA, CDR2 YSYEKL. This CDR3 has 14 amino acids. The CDR3 is CASSQYRTGETQYF. The DNA for the CDR3 is TGCGCCAGCAGCCAATACAGGACAGGGGAGACCCAGTACTTC.

The V call is TRBV30, the J call TRBJ2-1, with 13 nucleotides matching TRBD2. Trimming at V came to 5 bases and at J to 6 bases, leaving 4 bases not matched to a gene. Germline V CDR1 and CDR2: GTSNPN, SVGIG (reference sequence). The CDR3 runs 14 residues. The CDR3 sequence: CAWETSGRINEQFF. CDR3 bases: TGTGCCTGGGAGACTAGCGGGAGGATCAATGAGCAGTTCTTC.

In its sample, this clone was seen a few times. The chain carries TRBV5-6 and TRBJ2-1, with a weak D call TRBD1 (5 bases). Trimming stripped 4 bases from V and 8 bases from J, with 16 bases between. The CDR3 contains 14 residues. CDR1 and CDR2 from the germline V gene are SGHDT and YYEEEE. The CDR3 region has the DNA TGTGCCAGCAGCCTGGGTCAGGGATCATATGAGCAGTTCTTC. This encodes CASSLGQGSYEQFF.